This TCR beta chain comes out of a study of T cell responses to AZD1222 COVID-19 vaccine. Regarding the study as a whole: Regions 160-218 and 743-854 dominated among vaccine-associated CD4 TCRs spanning spike. The study found Spike-specific TCR breadth and depth rose after two AZD1222 doses. At baseline, seropositivity was found in only six or seven AZD1222 recipients.

Sequencing used immunoSEQ multiplex PCR; TCRdb keeps in-frame clones, though not all of them. The data show around 130,000 clones, with 80% to 90% seen just once and approximately 1.7% held by the top ten. Germline V gene data show CDR1 as MNHEY and CDR2 as SVGEGT. Trimming pared 4 bases from V and 7 bases from J, leaving 8 bases between. This CDR3 spans 12 amino acids. With regard to this clone: What it binds is unknown.

The receptor was isolated from an adult in good health. The sample consisted of peripheral blood, taken on day 0 of AZD1222 vaccination. The chain combines TRBV6-2 or TRBV6-3 with TRBJ2-1; D may be TRBD2 (5 bases). CDR3 sequence: CASSSWRNEQFF. CDR3 nucleotide sequence: TGTGCCAGCAGTTCATGGAGGAATGAGCAGTTCTTC.